Shown below are 32 T cell receptor beta chains from a single sample sequenced in a study of shared clonotypes between healthy human individuals. Clones were sequenced by immunoSEQ multiplex PCR, and TCRdb holds only the in-frame ones, with some missing. The sample carries 1,500,000 or so clones, approximately 97% recorded once. The sequenced material came from naive CD4+ T cells sorted from blood. Indicated subset: CD45RA+ positively selected. All receptors derive from a man aged 25-45 years in good health.

The rearrangement uses TRBV4-3 and TRBJ2-1, with 8 bases matching TRBD2. CDR3 length: 18 residues. With 5 bases clipped from V and 2 bases from J, the junction kept 14 bases outside the gene matches. The germline V gene has CDR1 LGHNA and CDR2 YSLEER. The CDR3 is CASSSAFPPGLAYNEQFF. The CDR3 DNA is TGCGCCAGCAGCTCCGCCTTTCCTCCGGGACTAGCCTACAATGAGCAGTTCTTC.

J is TRBJ1-5 and V is TRBV15, with 9 nucleotides matching TRBD1. Germline CDR1 LNHNV, CDR2 YYDKDF (reference sequence). CDR3 size: 18 residues. V dropped 2 bases and J dropped 0; count of bases not matched to a gene: 8. This CDR3 is CATSRRTGALYSNQPQHF. The CDR3 DNA follows: TGTGCCACCAGCAGAAGGACAGGGGCCCTTTATAGCAATCAGCCCCAGCATTTT.

The chain has TRBV29-1 and TRBJ2-1; 8 bases map to TRBD2. Trimming at V came to 8 bases and at J to 4 bases, leaving 10 bases not matched to a gene. Per the germline V gene, CDR1 is SQVTM and CDR2 is ANQGSEA. This CDR3 has 14 amino acids. The CDR3 DNA reads as TGCAGCACCGGGAGGGCCTTGTCGTACAATGAGCAGTTCTTC. The encoded protein is CSTGRALSYNEQFF.

The chain couples TRBV18 to TRBJ2-3; TRBD1 matches at 7 bases. Trimming at V came to 1 base and at J to 5 bases, leaving 3 bases not matched to a gene. Per the germline V gene, CDR1 is KGHSH and CDR2 is LQKENI. There are 14 residues in the CDR3. CDR3 in DNA: TGTGCCAGCTCACCACGAACAGGGGAAGATACGCAGTATTTT. Translating it yields CASSPRTGEDTQYF.

The rearrangement uses TRBV5-1 and TRBJ1-1, with 7 bases matching TRBD1. The CDR3 consists of 14 residues. Germline V CDR1 and CDR2: SGHRS, YFSETQ. V trimming: 5 bases; J trimming: 1 base; junction bases outside the gene matches: 5. CDR3 protein: CASRATGTNTEAFF. The CDR3 nucleotides read TGCGCCAGCAGAGCGACAGGGACGAACACTGAAGCTTTCTTT.

J is TRBJ2-5 and V is TRBV5-1, with 9 bases lining up with TRBD1. The CDR3 is 19 amino acids. Germline CDR1 reads SGHRS; CDR2 reads YFSETQ. Trimming cost V 0 bases and J 0 bases; bases outside gene matches: 12. CDR3: CASSLVRQGGTGNQETQYF. The DNA for the CDR3 is TGCGCCAGCAGCTTGGTCCGCCAGGGGGGGACAGGGAACCAAGAGACCCAGTACTTC.

The chain is built from TRBV5-1 and TRBJ1-1; 10 nucleotides match TRBD1. The CDR3 is 16 residues long. The V and J ends lost 3 bases and 1 base, in that order; junction bases with no gene match: 6. Per the germline V gene, CDR1 is SGHRS and CDR2 is YFSETQ. The chain's CDR3 is CASSSTGTGANTEAFF. For the CDR3, the DNA is TGCGCCAGCAGCTCTACCGGGACAGGGGCGAACACTGAAGCTTTCTTT.

The chain is built from TRBV6-5 and TRBJ1-3; unclear D gene. The CDR3 has 14 residues. Deletions cut 6 bases from V and 0 bases from J, with 9 bases between. Germline-derived CDR1 and CDR2 are MNHEY and SVGAGI. As DNA, the CDR3 is TGTGCCAGCAGACAGTGGGACTCTGGAAACACCATATATTTT. It codes for CASRQWDSGNTIYF.

This clone was observed a single time. The chain recombines TRBV7-9 with TRBJ1-3; D not resolved. Looked up from germline, CDR1 is SEHNR and CDR2 is FQNEAQ (reference sequence). The CDR3 has 15 residues. V lost 6 bases and J lost 0, with 12 bases in between. CDR3: CASSSRLRSGNTIYF. The CDR3 DNA is TGTGCCAGCAGTTCGAGACTGCGCTCTGGAAACACCATATATTTT. The full variable domain, completed using reference TRBV7-9 and TRBJ1-3, is DTGVSQNPRHKITKRGQNVTFRCDPISEHNRLYWYRQTLGQGPEFLTYFQNEAQLEKSRLLSDRFSAERPKGSFSTLEIQRTEQGDSAMYLCASSSRLRSGNTIYFGEGSWLTVV.

The CDR3 spells CASSLEAHGIQYF. The CDR3 nucleotides read TGTGCCAGCAGCCTGGAGGCTCACGGGATTCAGTACTTC. The V call is TRBV11-2, the J call TRBJ2-4; TRBD2 might be the D (5 bases). CDR1 SGHAT and CDR2 FQNNGV come from the germline V gene. The CDR3 has 13 residues. V lost 5 bases to trimming and J lost 10 bases, with 15 bases between them.

V gene TRBV5-5 combines with J gene TRBJ1-1; D remains ambiguous. V was cut by 5 bases and J by 0 bases, with 14 bases left in between. The germline CDR1 and CDR2 sequences are SGHKS and YYEKEE (reference sequence). This CDR3 spans 15 amino acids. CDR3 residues: CASRSTRVMNTEAFF. As DNA, the CDR3 is TGTGCCAGCAGATCGACCCGAGTCATGAACACTGAAGCTTTCTTT.

The rearrangement joins TRBV4-1 to TRBJ2-1, with 9 bases identical to TRBD1. CDR1 MGHRA and CDR2 YSYEKL come from the germline V gene. The J segment lost 5 bases and the V segment lost 2 bases, leaving 10 bases of the junction unmatched. The CDR3 runs 17 residues. CDR3: CASSQPSGTGRHNEQFF. The CDR3 DNA sequence: TGCGCCAGCAGCCAACCGTCTGGGACAGGGCGCCACAATGAGCAGTTCTTC.

The chain links TRBV5-1 to TRBJ2-7; D remains unclear. In germline, CDR1 is SGHRS, CDR2 YFSETQ. V lost 1 base to trimming and J lost 3 bases, with 11 bases between them. The CDR3 is made up of 14 amino acids. The CDR3 DNA follows: TGCGCCAGCAGCTTGTCCGGAGACGACTACGAGCAGTACTTC. Encoded protein: CASSLSGDDYEQYF.

The chain couples TRBV28 to TRBJ1-2; D ambiguous. The CDR3 covers 13 residues. Germline V gives CDR1 MDHEN, CDR2 SYDVKM. Trimming pared 7 bases from V and 4 bases from J, leaving 13 bases between. The CDR3 reads CASTNRPSYGYTF. CDR3 DNA: TGTGCCAGCACGAACCGTCCTTCCTATGGCTACACCTTC.

The J gene is TRBJ1-4, the V gene TRBV5-1; D possibly corresponds to TRBD1 (5 bases). Germline CDR1 SGHRS, CDR2 YFSETQ. The CDR3 has 17 residues. Trimming took off 0 bases at V and 2 bases at J, with 14 bases between the two ends. The CDR3 sequence is CASSLGQGLSTNEKLFF. The CDR3 DNA is TGCGCCAGCAGCTTGGGTCAGGGTTTATCGACTAATGAAAAACTGTTTTTT.

CDR3 in DNA: TGCGCCAGCAGCTTGACTGGGGATCTCACAGATACGCAGTATTTT. Translation: CASSLTGDLTDTQYF. V and J are TRBV5-1 and TRBJ2-3, with D unclear. CDR1 and CDR2 from the germline V gene are SGHRS and YFSETQ. Trimming cost V 1 base and J 2 bases, with 11 bases left between them. This CDR3 spans 15 amino acids.

For this clone: Other nucleotide sequences in the sample specify the same CDR3. The CDR3 loop reads CASSYSFRGTEAFF. DNA of the CDR3: TGTGCCAGCAGTTACAGTTTTAGGGGAACTGAAGCTTTCTTT. The rearrangement joins TRBV6-5 to TRBJ1-1, with D maybe TRBD1 (5 bases). Trimming took off 2 bases at V and 5 bases at J, with 12 bases between the two ends. The germline CDR1 and CDR2 sequences are MNHEY and SVGAGI. This CDR3 is 14 amino acids long.

The genes are TRBV5-1 and TRBJ2-1, with 10 bases fitting TRBD1. Germline lookup yields CDR1 SGHRS and CDR2 YFSETQ. The ends lost 2 bases at V and 6 bases at J; junction bases unmatched: 5. This CDR3 region has 15 residues. CDR3 DNA sequence: TGCGCCAGCAGCTTTCGGAGACAGGGGGCCAATGAGCAGTTCTTC. As protein: CASSFRRQGANEQFF.

Details on this clone: Other DNA sequences in the sample encode the same CDR3. The chain carries TRBV18 and TRBJ2-5; D gene uncertain. The CDR3 is 15 amino acids. The V and J ends lost 3 bases and 1 base respectively, with 12 bases between them. Germline V CDR1 and CDR2: KGHSH, LQKENI. The CDR3 loop reads CASSPPSRGQETQYF. The CDR3 DNA follows: TGTGCCAGCTCACCTCCCTCTCGTGGCCAAGAGACCCAGTACTTC.

This clone was seen once. This sequence joins TRBV9 and TRBJ2-7, with 8 bases that match TRBD1. With V trimmed by 3 bases and J by 6 bases, 8 bases remained unmatched. Germline values: CDR1 SGDLS, CDR2 YYNGEE. The CDR3 totals 14 residues. CDR3 protein: CASSGPGTGGEQYF. CDR3 DNA sequence: TGTGCCAGCAGCGGCCCCGGGACAGGCGGCGAGCAGTACTTC.

The CDR3 here is CASSLDSKGYEQYF. For the CDR3, the DNA is TGTGCCAGCAGCCTCGACTCAAAGGGCTACGAGCAGTACTTC. The rearrangement links TRBV14 to TRBJ2-7; D is undetermined. Trimming pared 4 bases from V and 3 bases from J, leaving 13 bases between. Germline V gene sequence: CDR1 SGHDN, CDR2 FVKESK. This CDR3 has 14 residues. Together with reference TRBV14 and TRBJ2-7, the CDR3 gives the full variable domain: EAGVTQFPSHSVIEKGQTVTLRCDPISGHDNLYWYRRVMGKEIKFLLHFVKESKQDESGMPNNRFLAERTGGTYSTLKVQPAELEDSGVYFCASSLDSKGYEQYFGPGTRLTVT.

The chain employs TRBV7-8 and TRBJ2-3; TRBD2 agrees at 13 bases. The trim removed 6 bases at V and 5 bases at J, leaving 8 bases unmatched. The CDR3 contains 16 residues. The germline V gene has CDR1 SGHVS and CDR2 FQNEAQ. CDR3 DNA: TGTGCCAGCAGTGGATCAGGACTAGCGGGAGTAGATACGCAGTATTTT. Translated, it gives CASSGSGLAGVDTQYF.

The chain is built from TRBV7-9 and TRBJ2-7; D not resolved. CDR1 is SEHNR, CDR2 FQNEAQ, per germline (reference sequence). Trimming removed 2 bases from V and 1 base from J, with 9 bases in between. This CDR3 is 14 amino acids long. Here the CDR3 DNA reads TGTGCCAGCAGCTTATCGGCCAGTTCCTACGAGCAGTACTTC. Translation: CASSLSASSYEQYF.

This clone was observed once. V and J are TRBV7-9 and TRBJ2-1; TRBD2 aligns across 9 bases. V gave up 8 bases and J gave up 1 base; unmatched junction bases: 3. Germline values: CDR1 SEHNR, CDR2 FQNEAQ (reference sequence). This CDR3 contains 14 residues. The CDR3 sequence is CASLAGGSYNEQFF. The CDR3 nucleotides read TGTGCCAGCCTGGCGGGAGGGTCCTACAATGAGCAGTTCTTC.

The V and J genes are TRBV5-7 and TRBJ1-4; TRBD1 matches 10 bases. TRBV5-7 is designated an ORF whose function remains uncertain. With 0 bases clipped from V and 0 bases from J, the junction kept 2 bases outside the gene matches. This CDR3 contains 17 residues. CDR3 sequence reads: CASSLGQGAATNEKLFF. For the CDR3, the DNA is TGTGCCAGCAGCTTGGGACAGGGGGCCGCAACTAATGAAAAACTGTTTTTT.

The V and J genes are TRBV4-1 and TRBJ2-3; TRBD2 aligns across 15 bases. The CDR3 length is 14 residues. J was trimmed by 7 bases and V by 8 bases; bases with no gene match: 4. From germline, CDR1 is MGHRA and CDR2 YSYEKL. The DNA for the CDR3 is TGCGCCAGCCGGGGGACTAGCGGGAGGTATACGCAGTATTTT. Its translation: CASRGTSGRYTQYF.

This chain joins TRBV19 and TRBJ2-3; D is unresolved. This CDR3 spans 14 amino acids. V lost 9 bases and J 4 bases, leaving 17 bases between the germline ends. Germline CDR1 reads LNHDA; CDR2 reads SQIVND (reference sequence). The CDR3 sequence is CASHVVGGSDTQYF. Here the CDR3 DNA reads TGTGCCAGCCATGTTGTGGGCGGCTCAGATACGCAGTATTTT.

The chain uses TRBV30 and TRBJ2-3; D not certain. The CDR3 contains 14 residues. Per the germline V gene, CDR1 is GTSNPN and CDR2 is SVGIG (reference sequence). Trimming took off 0 bases at V and 4 bases at J, with 11 bases between the two ends. In nucleotides, the CDR3 is TGTGCCTGGAGTGTACTTAGTAAATCAGATACGCAGTATTTT. Encoded protein: CAWSVLSKSDTQYF.

The chain recombines TRBV10-3 with TRBJ2-2; the match to TRBD2 covers 8 bases. This CDR3 is 16 amino acids long. Germline CDR1 ENHRY, CDR2 SYGVKD. Trimming cost V 0 bases and J 5 bases; bases outside gene matches: 5. The CDR3 coding sequence is TGTGCCATCAGTGAGTCAGCAACTAGCGGTACCGGGGAGCTGTTTTTT. Amino acid sequence: CAISESATSGTGELFF.

This chain joins TRBV27 and TRBJ1-1; D not resolved. V was pared by 5 bases and J by 6 bases, with 13 bases between. Germline CDR1 MNHEY, CDR2 SMNVEV (reference sequence). The CDR3 totals 13 residues. CDR3 sequence reads: CASSPSPSPEAFF. In DNA form, the CDR3 reads TGTGCCAGCAGTCCTTCACCATCACCTGAAGCTTTCTTT.

The V call is TRBV11-3, the J call TRBJ2-6; D uncertain. The CDR3 extends over 15 amino acids. Germline-derived CDR1 and CDR2 are SGHNT and YENEEA. Trimming shortened V by 2 bases and J by 3 bases, and 8 bases separated the two germline ends. Here the CDR3 reads CASSLMAGGANVLTF. As DNA, the CDR3 is TGTGCCAGCAGCTTAATGGCTGGTGGGGCCAACGTCCTGACTTTC.

The rearrangement joins TRBV13 to TRBJ2-3; D is undetermined. Germline V gene lookup returns CDR1 PRHDT and CDR2 FYEKMQ (reference sequence). V was clipped by 5 bases and J by 8 bases, with 11 bases between them. This CDR3 is 12 amino acids long. The CDR3, as DNA: TGTGCCAGCAGCGCTCGCTGGAGTACGCAGTATTTT. This translates into CASSARWSTQYF.